The next 16 T cell receptor beta chains were all read from a single sample in a study of T cell changes during pregnancy in multiple sclerosis. Here immunoSEQ multiplex PCR was the method, and the copy in TCRdb shows in-frame clones only, minus some. The repertoire has around 21,000 clones, 88% of them found once; the top ten carry approximately 7%. This specimen was CD8+ T cells from peripheral blood mononuclear cells, taken in the third trimester of pregnancy. These receptors were obtained from a female donor in good health, enrolled as a control in a pregnancy study.

The table lists this clone with a few counts. J is TRBJ1-1 and V is TRBV6-5; the D gene is possibly TRBD1 (6 bases). With 5 bases removed from V and 8 bases from J, the gap between germline ends came to 12 bases. Germline CDR1 MNHEY, CDR2 SVGAGI. This CDR3 has 12 amino acids. The chain's CDR3 is CASSTGQIEAFF. CDR3 bases: TGTGCCAGCAGTACCGGACAGATAGAAGCTTTCTTT.

The CDR3 sequence: CASSQDRGSGSDTQYF. The CDR3 bases are TGCGCCAGCAGCCAAGATCGGGGTAGCGGGTCAGATACGCAGTATTTT. The J gene is TRBJ2-3, the V gene TRBV4-3, with 7 bases lining up with TRBD2. From germline, CDR1 is LGHNA and CDR2 YSLEER. The V and J ends lost 0 bases and 4 bases, in that order; junction bases with no gene match: 7. This CDR3 contains 16 residues.

This CDR3 is CASSGDLTGELFF. The CDR3 coding sequence is TGCGCCAGCAGCGGAGACCTCACCGGGGAGCTGTTTTTT. The V and J genes are TRBV4-3 and TRBJ2-2; D call uncertain. The CDR3 extends over 13 amino acids. Trimming cost V 5 bases and J 4 bases, with 8 bases left between them. Germline loops: CDR1 LGHNA, CDR2 YSLEER.

The chain has TRBV27 and TRBJ2-1; the match to TRBD1 covers 7 bases. Per the germline V gene, CDR1 is MNHEY and CDR2 is SMNVEV (reference sequence). J was trimmed by 9 bases and V by 2 bases; bases with no gene match: 7. CDR3 length: 14 amino acids. CDR3 coding DNA: TGTGCCAGCAGTTTAGGGACAGAAGTCGCTGAGCAGTTCTTC. Amino acid sequence: CASSLGTEVAEQFF.

At least ten counts were recorded for this clone. V is TRBV6-4 and J is TRBJ2-1; D possibly corresponds to TRBD2 (6 bases). This CDR3 has 15 amino acids. The V gene lost 3 bases and the J gene lost 2 bases, with 11 bases spanning the gap. Germline V lookup: CDR1 MRHNA, CDR2 SNTAGT. DNA of the CDR3: TGTGCCAGCAGTGAGGAGGGCGGGACCTACAATGAGCAGTTCTTC. It is translated as CASSEEGGTYNEQFF.

This clone was observed once. The rearrangement joins TRBV5-1 to TRBJ2-7; a weak D match, TRBD1 (5 bases). Germline CDR1 reads SGHRS; CDR2 reads YFSETQ. The V end was cut by 0 bases, the J end by 7 bases, with 11 bases between. This CDR3 contains 13 residues. CDR3 amino acids: CASSLARAEEQYF. The DNA for the CDR3 is TGCGCCAGCAGCTTGGCCAGGGCTGAGGAGCAGTACTTC.

The chain links TRBV27 to TRBJ2-7; D possibly corresponds to TRBD2 (6 bases). Germline V gene data show CDR1 as MNHEY and CDR2 as SMNVEV (reference sequence). Trimming took off 3 bases at V and 3 bases at J, with 12 bases between the two ends. CDR3 length: 14 amino acids. The CDR3 bases are TGTGCCAGCAGTTTTAGCGGAAATTTCTACGAGCAGTACTTC. Its protein product is CASSFSGNFYEQYF.

This clone was seen a single time. The chain recombines TRBV5-1 with TRBJ2-3; 8 bases line up with TRBD2. J gave up 3 bases and V 2 bases, and 5 bases lay outside the gene matches. CDR1 is SGHRS, CDR2 YFSETQ, per germline. The CDR3 consists of 15 residues. Here the CDR3 reads CASSFGLAGTDTQYF. The CDR3, as DNA: TGCGCCAGCAGCTTCGGACTAGCAGGTACAGATACGCAGTATTTT.

Here the CDR3 reads CASSTGRGNEQFF. The CDR3 coding sequence is TGTGCCAGCAGTACCGGACGGGGCAATGAGCAGTTCTTC. This chain uses TRBV27 with TRBJ2-1, with D possibly TRBD2 on 5 matching bases. Trimming removed 5 bases from V and 6 bases from J, with 11 bases in between. Germline V gene sequence: CDR1 MNHEY, CDR2 SMNVEV (reference sequence). The CDR3 length is 13 residues.

The V call is TRBV5-1, the J call TRBJ2-1; D uncertain. Germline-derived CDR1 and CDR2 are SGHRS and YFSETQ. The CDR3 totals 15 residues. V was clipped by 5 bases and J by 5 bases, with 17 bases between them. The CDR3 region has the DNA TGCGCCAGCAGTTATTTGTCCACTCCCCACAATGAGCAGTTCTTC. Protein: CASSYLSTPHNEQFF.

This chain joins TRBV6-5 and TRBJ2-7; the D gene is possibly TRBD1 (6 bases). This CDR3 is 15 amino acids long. V was shortened by 9 bases and J by 6 bases, with 24 bases between the two germline ends. Looked up from germline, CDR1 is MNHEY and CDR2 is SVGAGI. DNA for the CDR3: TGTGCCAGTCAGATCCGCGGCAGGGGAATCGGCGAGCAGTACTTC. Encoded protein: CASQIRGRGIGEQYF.

The rearrangement links TRBV28 to TRBJ2-1; 9 bases map to TRBD2. The germline CDR1 and CDR2 sequences are MDHEN and SYDVKM. Unmatched junction bases numbered 7, after V lost 3 bases and J lost 4 bases. The CDR3 runs to 16 residues. CDR3: CASSFAGGTLYNEQFF. The CDR3 nucleotides are TGTGCCAGCAGTTTTGCGGGAGGGACCTTGTACAATGAGCAGTTCTTC.

This clone was recorded only once. The chain employs TRBV20-1 and TRBJ1-2; D is undetermined. Germline-derived CDR1 and CDR2 are DFQATT and SNEGSKA (reference sequence). Trimming stripped 4 bases from V and 4 bases from J, with 7 bases between. This CDR3 is 11 amino acids long. The DNA for the CDR3 is TGCAGTGCTAATCGGGGCTATGGCTACACCTTC. It yields the protein CSANRGYGYTF.

A single count supports this clone. As DNA, the CDR3 is TGTGCCAGCAGCCCAATGACAGTAAACTATGGCTACACCTTC. Amino acids: CASSPMTVNYGYTF. The chain is built from TRBV7-2 and TRBJ1-2; D is perhaps TRBD1 (5 bases). Trimming cost V 5 bases and J 2 bases, with 12 bases left between them. The CDR3 totals 14 residues. Germline assignment: CDR1 SGHTA and CDR2 FQGNSA.

This chain uses TRBV27 with TRBJ1-2; D call uncertain. Trimming stripped 3 bases from V and 8 bases from J, with 16 bases between. This CDR3 spans 14 amino acids. CDR1 is MNHEY, CDR2 SMNVEV, per germline (reference sequence). The CDR3 here is CASSFATGGRGYTF. The CDR3 coding sequence is TGTGCCAGCAGTTTTGCAACTGGCGGGAGGGGCTACACCTTC.

V gene TRBV7-9 combines with J gene TRBJ1-1, with D possibly matching TRBD1 (5 bases). Trimming removed 5 bases from V and 11 bases from J, with 21 bases in between. Looked up from germline, CDR1 is SEHNR and CDR2 is FQNEAQ (reference sequence). This CDR3 is built from 14 residues. The CDR3 loop reads CASSPEQVTVRAFF. DNA for the CDR3: TGTGCCAGCAGCCCGGAACAGGTCACGGTCCGGGCTTTCTTT.